The 23 T cell receptor beta chains presented below share a single source sample, sequenced in a study of regulatory T cells in long-lasting Graves disease. Time point here: persistent/refractory GD, antithyroid drugs over 5 years with positive TRAb. The TCR library used RNA extracted from PBMCs. Building of the TCR beta libraries involved iRepertoire HTBI primers and Arm-PCR of CDR3 regions. Using its own MiXCR run on the multiplex PCR reads, TCRdb lists one record per CDR3 protein. This repertoire shows 300,000 to 350,000 distinct CDR3 sequences, about 18% found once; its top ten account for 25% to 30%. Sequences were derived from peripheral blood mononuclear cells (PBMCs), sampled when the disease was refractory, from a patient treated with antithyroid drugs. The receptors derive from a female donor with Graves disease.

This clonotype was seen a few times. This chain connects TRBV5-1 to TRBJ2-1; D is undetermined. The CDR3 has 13 amino acids. Germline-derived CDR1 and CDR2 are SGHRS and YFSETQ. V shed 0 bases and J shed 6 bases, with 7 bases lying between them. CDR3 sequence: CASSLGAGNEQFF. CDR3 sequence (DNA): TGCGCCAGCAGCTTGGGGGCCGGCAATGAGCAGTTCTTC.

There are many counts of this clonotype. The chain joins TRBV13 to TRBJ2-5, with 7 bases identical to TRBD1. CDR1 is PRHDT, CDR2 FYEKMQ, per germline (reference sequence). The V and J ends lost 5 bases and 1 base, in that order; junction bases with no gene match: 7. This CDR3 is built from 15 residues. Written as DNA, the CDR3 is TGTGCCAGCAGCGACATGGGGACAGCCCAAGAGACCCAGTACTTC. Its protein is CASSDMGTAQETQYF.

This clonotype was counted ten times or more. This chain joins TRBV7-9 and TRBJ1-2, with D possibly being TRBD1 (6 bases). Germline V gene sequence: CDR1 SEHNR, CDR2 FQNEAQ (reference sequence). CDR3 length equals 16 residues. Deletions cut 0 bases from V and 5 bases from J, with 16 bases between. The chain's CDR3 is CASSLAFRDQGYGYTF. The CDR3 coding sequence is TGTGCCAGCAGCTTAGCGTTCCGGGACCAGGGGTATGGCTACACCTTC. The entire variable domain, with the rest obtained from reference TRBV7-9 and TRBJ1-2, is as follows: DTGVSQNPRHKITKRGQNVTFRCDPISEHNRLYWYRQTLGQGPEFLTYFQNEAQLEKSRLLSDRFSAERPKGSFSTLEIQRTEQGDSAMYLCASSLAFRDQGYGYTFGSGTRLTVV.

This clonotype has at least ten counts. The chain joins TRBV11-2 to TRBJ1-1; D is unresolved. Trimming cost V 5 bases and J 10 bases, with 8 bases left between them. The CDR3 covers 10 residues. Germline V lookup: CDR1 SGHAT, CDR2 FQNNGV. The CDR3 here is CASSPVGAFF. CDR3 sequence (DNA): TGTGCCAGCAGCCCCGTCGGAGCTTTCTTT.

A word on this clonotype: A read error may produce the germline difference seen at one junction end. The V gene is TRBV6-5, the J gene TRBJ1-1, with 7 bases aligning to TRBD1. The CDR3 length is 17 residues. Germline lookup yields CDR1 MNHEY and CDR2 SVGAGI. This chain's CDR3 is CASSYSRQGEMNTEALF. For the CDR3, the DNA is TGTGCCAGCAGTTACTCTCGGCAGGGGGAAATGAACACTGAAGCTCTCTTT.

This clonotype was observed many times. The chain links TRBV28 to TRBJ2-5; 7 bases line up with TRBD2. V lost 10 bases and J lost 5; bases outside the gene matches: 13. The germline V gene has CDR1 MDHEN and CDR2 SYDVKM. The CDR3 covers 14 residues. Here the CDR3 reads CATLGTVGGETQYF. Written as DNA, the CDR3 is TGTGCCACCCTGGGAACCGTGGGGGGGGAGACCCAGTACTTC.

The CDR3 is CASSVGGGQLETQYF. The DNA of the CDR3 is TGTGCCAGCAGCGTAGGAGGGGGGCAGCTGGAGACCCAGTACTTC. The gene calls are TRBV9 and TRBJ2-5; D tentatively reads TRBD1 or TRBD2 (6 bases each). Germline loops: CDR1 SGDLS, CDR2 YYNGEE. V lost 0 bases to trimming and J lost 5 bases, with 14 bases between them. This CDR3 has 15 residues.

The rearrangement links TRBV6-4 to TRBJ2-3; D not resolved. Germline V lookup: CDR1 MRHNA, CDR2 SNTAGT. This CDR3 region has 12 residues. V gave up 5 bases and J gave up 5 bases, with 8 bases separating them. The DNA for the CDR3 is TGTGCCAGCAGTTATGGTCGAGATACGCAGTATTTT. This sequence encodes CASSYGRDTQYF.

About this clonotype itself: A much larger clonotype is one base distant, so this may be a read error. The conserved phenylalanine or tryptophan normally closing the CDR3 is absent here, so this likely arose from a read error. This chain links TRBV13 with TRBJ1-1; 8 nucleotides align to TRBD1. Looked up from germline, CDR1 is PRHDT and CDR2 is FYEKMQ (reference sequence). V dropped 5 bases and J dropped 4; count of bases not matched to a gene: 15. The CDR3 spans 17 residues. CDR3 residues: CASSPPRTGQIGTEAFL. CDR3 coding DNA: TGTGCCAGCAGCCCCCCGCGGACAGGGCAAATAGGCACTGAAGCTTTCCTT.

The chain carries TRBV5-6 and TRBJ2-7; a possible D gene is TRBD2 (5 bases). The DNA matches TRBJ2-5 better at its end, which makes the J call doubtful. The CDR3 covers 15 residues. Germline V gene lookup returns CDR1 SGHDT and CDR2 YYEEEE. CDR3 nucleotides: TGTGCCAGCGCCCCAACCAAGCTACGGGGAGAGACCCAGTACTTC. Translating gives CASAPTKLRGETQYF.

This clonotype turned up a few times. This chain links TRBV7-9 with TRBJ2-7, with 12 bases matching TRBD2. Germline lookup yields CDR1 SEHNR and CDR2 FQNEAQ (reference sequence). The junction had 9 bases not matched to a gene; V was cut back by 5 bases and J by 7 bases. The CDR3 runs to 15 residues. CDR3 in amino acids: CASSAGLAGSDEQYF. CDR3 bases: TGTGCCAGCAGCGCCGGACTAGCGGGATCGGATGAGCAGTACTTC. The whole variable domain, filled in from reference TRBV7-9 and TRBJ2-7, reads DTGVSQNPRHKITKRGQNVTFRCDPISEHNRLYWYRQTLGQGPEFLTYFQNEAQLEKSRLLSDRFSAERPKGSFSTLEIQRTEQGDSAMYLCASSAGLAGSDEQYFGPGTRLTVT.

Regarding this clonotype: A read error likely explains this, since a far larger clone differs by one base. This chain joins TRBV11-2 and TRBJ2-1; tentatively, D is TRBD1 or TRBD2 (6 bases each). Looked up from germline, CDR1 is SGHAT and CDR2 is FQNNGV. This CDR3 has 14 residues. Trimming pared 2 bases from V and 10 bases from J, leaving 15 bases between. The DNA for the CDR3 is TGTGCCAGCAGCTTAAATCTGGGGGGCTACGAGCAGTTCTTC. Its protein is CASSLNLGGYEQFF.

This clonotype was recorded many times. This chain uses TRBV12-3 or TRBV12-4 with TRBJ1-2; a weak D match, TRBD1 (5 bases). This CDR3 has 12 residues. The ends were cut back, 4 bases at V and 8 bases at J, with 11 bases in the middle. CDR3 amino acids: CASSSTTEGYTF. Here the CDR3 DNA reads TGTGCCAGCAGTTCGACGACAGAAGGCTACACCTTC.

This clonotype was detected a few times. This chain joins TRBV25-1 and TRBJ1-2; D not certain. Germline V gene data show CDR1 as MGHDK and CDR2 as SYGVNS. This CDR3 is 13 amino acids long. With 3 bases removed from V and 3 bases from J, the gap between germline ends came to 8 bases. The CDR3 coding sequence is TGTGCCAGCAGTGATGGGCCCCACTATGGCTACACCTTC. It yields the protein CASSDGPHYGYTF.

This clonotype was seen only a few times. The chain uses TRBV30 and TRBJ1-2; perhaps TRBD1 as D (5 bases). The CDR3 loop spans 14 amino acids. CDR1 is GTSNPN, CDR2 SVGIG, per germline (reference sequence). With 1 base removed from V and 3 bases from J, the gap between germline ends came to 12 bases. CDR3 nucleotides: TGTGCCTGGAGTGACTACAGGAATGACTATGGCTACACCTTC. Amino acid sequence: CAWSDYRNDYGYTF.

This clonotype was picked up a small number of times. The rearrangement uses TRBV27 and TRBJ1-5; 8 bases agree with TRBD1. Losses at the gene ends were 5 bases for V and 5 bases for J; bases not matched to a gene: 11. The CDR3 consists of 16 residues. CDR1 MNHEY and CDR2 SMNVEV come from the germline V gene (reference sequence). This CDR3 is CASSPRTGTGHQPQHF. Here the CDR3 DNA reads TGTGCCAGCAGTCCCCGGACAGGGACTGGCCATCAGCCCCAGCATTTT.

This clonotype was detected many times. The chain has TRBV3-1 and TRBJ1-1, with 10 positions matching TRBD1. Germline trimming cut 0 bases from V and 4 bases from J; bases unmatched to any gene: 8. Germline assignment: CDR1 LGHDT and CDR2 YNNKEL (reference sequence). CDR3 size: 17 residues. CDR3 coding DNA: TGTGCCAGCAGCCAAGATGGGTTTGGGACAGGGGCCACTGAAGCTTTCTTT. Translation gives CASSQDGFGTGATEAFF.

This clonotype was detected only a few times. The rearrangement joins TRBV6-2 or TRBV6-3 to TRBJ2-2; D remains ambiguous. This CDR3 spans 13 amino acids. Looked up from germline, CDR1 is MNHEY and CDR2 is SVGEGT. V dropped 0 bases and J dropped 6 bases, with 5 bases sitting between them. CDR3 region: CASSYSRAGELFF. CDR3 coding DNA: TGTGCCAGCAGTTACTCGAGAGCCGGGGAGCTGTTTTTT.

The sample holds many counts of this clonotype. V and J are TRBV30 and TRBJ1-5; tentative D call: TRBD1 (6 bases). Germline values: CDR1 GTSNPN, CDR2 SVGIG (reference sequence). The CDR3 length is 13 residues. V was cut by 1 base and J by 6 bases, with 10 bases left in between. The CDR3 nucleotides read TGTGCCTGGAGTGACAGGGATACTCAGCCCCAGCATTTT. This encodes CAWSDRDTQPQHF. Full variable domain (outside the CDR3, taken from reference TRBV30 and TRBJ1-5): SQTIHQWPATLVQPVGSPLSLECTVEGTSNPNLYWYRQAAGRGLQLLFYSVGIGQISSEVPQNLSASRPQDRQFILSSKKLLLSDSGFYLCAWSDRDTQPQHFGDGTRLSIL.

This clonotype was observed once. This rearrangement joins TRBV19 to TRBJ1-1; D gene uncertain. V gave up 3 bases and J gave up 11 bases, with 19 bases separating them. The CDR3 is 14 amino acids. Per germline, CDR1 LNHDA and CDR2 SQIVND (reference sequence). The CDR3 DNA sequence: TGTGCCAGTAGTATGTGGGTCCTCCCAACTGGGGCTTTCTTT. Amino acids: CASSMWVLPTGAFF.

The table lists this clonotype with many counts. V usage is TRBV7-8 and J usage is TRBJ2-5; D gene uncertain. Germline V CDR1 and CDR2: SGHVS, FQNEAQ. This CDR3 region has 13 residues. With 0 bases removed from V and 5 bases from J, the gap between germline ends came to 7 bases. DNA for the CDR3: TGTGCCAGCAGCTTAGCCTACTACGAGACCCAGTACTTC. Protein sequence: CASSLAYYETQYF.

This clonotype was observed a few times. The CDR3 reads CSVRPSGGWDTDTQYF. CDR3 in DNA: TGCAGTGTTAGGCCTAGCGGGGGGTGGGACACAGATACGCAGTATTTT. The chain joins TRBV20-1 to TRBJ2-3; TRBD2 aligns across 11 bases. V lost 7 bases to trimming and J lost 2 bases; unmatched junction nucleotides: 11. CDR3 size: 16 residues. Per germline, CDR1 DFQATT and CDR2 SNEGSKA (reference sequence).

The chain employs TRBV12-3 or TRBV12-4 and TRBJ2-3, with 9 bases lining up with TRBD1. CDR3 length: 15 residues. With V trimmed by 6 bases and J by 5 bases, 9 bases remained unmatched. The CDR3, as DNA: TGTGCCAGCAGAACAGGGGGCAGCACACAAGATACGCAGTATTTT. Translating gives CASRTGGSTQDTQYF.